Below are 13 T cell receptor beta chains sequenced from a single sample in a study of T cells in Graves' hyperthyroidism and ophthalmopathy. Amplification yielded TCR beta CDR3 regions, with RNA transcripts as the source. In the first-round RT-PCR of the TCR CDR3, the HTBI primer set was used. From the multiplex PCR reads, TCRdb called clonotypes with MiXCR, one entry per CDR3 protein. This table holds around 600,000 distinct CDR3 sequences, about 14% found once. Sequences were obtained from blood. Receptors were obtained from a woman in her forties or fifties with Graves' ophthalmopathy.

This clonotype has ten or more counts. The V gene is TRBV27, the J gene TRBJ2-7, with 8 bases that match TRBD1. The CDR3 runs to 14 residues. The V and J ends lost 3 bases and 5 bases, in that order; junction bases with no gene match: 6. CDR1 is MNHEY, CDR2 SMNVEV, per germline (reference sequence). Written as DNA, the CDR3 is TGTGCCAGCAGTTTGTCCGGGACAGGCAACGAGCAGTACTTC. Protein sequence: CASSLSGTGNEQYF.

This clonotype appeared many times. The rearrangement links TRBV2 to TRBJ2-5; D is perhaps TRBD1 or TRBD2 (5 bases each). The germline V gene has CDR1 SNHLY and CDR2 FYNNEI. The CDR3 has 18 residues. Trimming took 0 bases from V and 0 from J, leaving 17 bases between them. The CDR3 coding sequence is TGTGCCAGCAGTGAAGCGGGGGTGAGGGGACGGTACCAAGAGACCCAGTACTTC. It codes for CASSEAGVRGRYQETQYF.

This clonotype was counted many times. CDR3 in DNA: TGTGCCAGCAGCTTAGGTCTGAGATCCTACGAGCAGTACTTC. Residues: CASSLGLRSYEQYF. The chain links TRBV7-9 to TRBJ2-7; D gene ambiguous. V lost 1 base, J lost 1 base, and 8 bases lay in between. The CDR3 spans 14 residues. The V gene's germline CDR1 is SEHNR and CDR2 FQNEAQ (reference sequence).

In its sample, this clonotype was seen a few times. The V and J genes are TRBV12-3 or TRBV12-4 and TRBJ2-1; TRBD2 aligns across 15 bases. This CDR3 is 16 amino acids long. J gave up 8 bases and V 5 bases, and 7 bases lay outside the gene matches. As DNA, the CDR3 is TGTGCCAGCAGTCGGACTAGCGGGAGGGCTGTCTATGAGCAGTTCTTC. The encoded protein is CASSRTSGRAVYEQFF.

This clonotype was seen a few times. This rearrangement joins TRBV7-2 to TRBJ1-2, with D hard to call. Germline loops: CDR1 SGHTA, CDR2 FQGNSA. The CDR3 is 17 amino acids. Trimming removed 5 bases from V and 0 bases from J, with 19 bases in between. CDR3 DNA: TGTGCCAGCAGCCCCCCGGGATTGGGGTCAGCTAACTATGGCTACACCTTC. Amino acid sequence: CASSPPGLGSANYGYTF.

This clonotype was recorded at least ten times. The CDR3 region is CASSSLASGRYYEQYF. As DNA, the CDR3 is TGTGCCAGCAGTTCCCTCGCTAGCGGGAGATACTACGAGCAGTACTTC. V usage is TRBV27 and J usage is TRBJ2-7; 10 bases line up with TRBD2. The CDR3 extends over 16 amino acids. Germline values: CDR1 MNHEY, CDR2 SMNVEV (reference sequence). The junction had 9 bases not matched to a gene; V was cut back by 4 bases and J by 3 bases.

This clonotype was counted at least ten times. The gene calls are TRBV4-2 and TRBJ2-2, with D possibly being TRBD1 or TRBD2 (5 bases each). V lost 0 bases and J lost 4, with 9 bases in between. Germline values: CDR1 LGHNA, CDR2 YNFKEQ. This CDR3 comprises 15 residues. In nucleotides, the CDR3 is TGTGCCAGCAGCCAAGAGGGGGTGGGCACCGGGGAGCTGTTTTTT. It translates to CASSQEGVGTGELFF.

This clonotype was recorded many times. V usage is TRBV15 and J usage is TRBJ2-3, with a tentative D call TRBD1 (6 bases). This CDR3 is built from 19 residues. Trimming pared 0 bases from V and 4 bases from J, leaving 23 bases between. The germline V gene encodes CDR1 LNHNV and CDR2 YYDKDF (reference sequence). The CDR3 spells CATSRERRTGRQGSDTQYF. The CDR3 DNA follows: TGTGCCACCAGCAGAGAACGGCGTACAGGTCGGCAGGGGTCAGATACGCAGTATTTT. The full variable domain, its missing parts supplied by reference TRBV15 and TRBJ2-3, is DAMVIQNPRYQVTQFGKPVTLSCSQTLNHNVMYWYQQKSSQAPKLLFHYYDKDFNNEADTPDNFQSRRPNTSFCFLDIRSPGLGDTAMYLCATSRERRTGRQGSDTQYFGPGTRLTVL.

This clonotype was seen ten or more times. This rearrangement joins TRBV12-3 or TRBV12-4 to TRBJ2-3; tentative D call: TRBD2 (6 bases). V lost 7 bases, J lost 4 bases, and 15 bases lay in between. This CDR3 region has 14 residues. The CDR3 sequence: CASISKWEADTQYF. The CDR3 nucleotides read TGTGCCAGCATCTCCAAGTGGGAGGCAGATACGCAGTATTTT.

This clonotype was seen many times. The rearrangement joins TRBV29-1 to TRBJ1-1; D gene uncertain. Germline values: CDR1 SQVTM, CDR2 ANQGSEA. CDR3 length: 11 amino acids. Trimming cost V 3 bases and J 2 bases, with 4 bases left between them. CDR3 sequence (DNA): TGCAGCGTTGACTTTAACACTGAAGCTTTCTTT. It translates to CSVDFNTEAFF.

This clonotype has a handful of counts. The chain has TRBV12-3 or TRBV12-4 and TRBJ2-7; no firm D call. Trimming left V 1 base short and J 3 bases short, with 19 bases between. The CDR3 is 17 residues long. The CDR3 here is CASSLEGQAQLNYEQYF. The CDR3 bases are TGTGCCAGCAGTTTAGAGGGTCAGGCGCAACTGAACTACGAGCAGTACTTC.

The DNA of the CDR3 is TGTGCCAGTAGGACGGACAGGCGTGGCTACACCTTC. Protein: CASRTDRRGYTF. The chain joins TRBV19 to TRBJ1-2; 7 nucleotides line up with TRBD1. The germline gives CDR1 LNHDA, CDR2 SQIVND (reference sequence). The CDR3 has 12 amino acids. Unmatched junction bases numbered 5, after V lost 6 bases and J lost 7 bases.

This clonotype appeared many times. V gene TRBV6-1 combines with J gene TRBJ1-1; D not resolved. Germline V gene data show CDR1 as MNHNS and CDR2 as SASEGT. The CDR3 covers 14 residues. V was clipped by 3 bases and J by 1 base, with 9 bases between them. In nucleotides, the CDR3 is TGTGCCAGCAGTGACGGCCCGAGGAACACTGAAGCTTTCTTT. The encoded protein is CASSDGPRNTEAFF.